This passage covers 5 T cell receptor beta chains from one sample sequenced in a study of shared T cell receptors in the human thymus listed by TCRdb under 2021. Library construction relied on the immunoSEQ multiplex PCR assay. TCRdb stores this immuneACCESS table with in-frame sequences only. Part of the clones is absent; in the studies checked, under half of the shortfall reflects unresolved V genes, and no reason is known for the rest. This sample comprises over 650,000 clones, about 90% of them detected only once. The top ten hold about 0.0094% of the sample. Separately, the same data were catalogued under a study of human thymus T cells.

The sample comprised thymocytes. All receptors derive from a boy less than two years old with a congenital heart defect. Donor details come from another sample of the same person, matched by shared clones.

This chain joins TRBV9 and TRBJ2-3; 7 bases line up with TRBD2. The CDR3 covers 16 residues. The germline gives CDR1 SGDLS, CDR2 YYNGEE. V dropped 0 bases and J dropped 2; count of bases not matched to a gene: 6. The CDR3, as DNA: TGTGCCAGCAGCGTAGAAGCTAGCGGATACACAGATACGCAGTATTTT. It encodes CASSVEASGYTDTQYF.

The J gene is TRBJ2-3, the V gene TRBV5-1; possibly TRBD2 for D (6 bases). The V end was cut by 0 bases, the J end by 2 bases, with 10 bases between. The length of the CDR3 is 15 residues. Germline CDR1 SGHRS, CDR2 YFSETQ. CDR3 sequence: CASSLGGTATDTQYF. The CDR3 DNA sequence: TGCGCCAGCAGCTTGGGGGGGACTGCCACAGATACGCAGTATTTT.

V gene TRBV19 combines with J gene TRBJ2-5; TRBD1 agrees at 9 bases. This CDR3 comprises 15 residues. V dropped 3 bases and J dropped 5; count of bases not matched to a gene: 7. CDR1 is LNHDA, CDR2 SQIVND, per germline (reference sequence). CDR3 DNA sequence: TGTGCCAGTAGTATCCCCGGGACAGGGACGGAGACCCAGTACTTC. Translation: CASSIPGTGTETQYF.

The V gene is TRBV4-1, the J gene TRBJ2-1; 10 nucleotides match TRBD2. The CDR3 has 17 residues. The ends lost 0 bases at V and 2 bases at J; junction bases unmatched: 4. The V gene's germline CDR1 is MGHRA and CDR2 YSYEKL. The CDR3 bases are TGCGCCAGCAGCCAAGATTATACTAGCGGGACCTACAATGAGCAGTTCTTC. This codes for CASSQDYTSGTYNEQFF.

The chain links TRBV4-2 to TRBJ2-7; 7 bases are shared with TRBD2. V lost 1 base, J lost 5 bases, and 11 bases stayed unmatched. The CDR3 is made up of 16 amino acids. Germline CDR1 and CDR2: LGHNA and YNFKEQ. CDR3: CASSQALWGEGNEQYF. CDR3 DNA sequence: TGTGCCAGCAGCCAAGCTCTTTGGGGGGAGGGGAACGAGCAGTACTTC.